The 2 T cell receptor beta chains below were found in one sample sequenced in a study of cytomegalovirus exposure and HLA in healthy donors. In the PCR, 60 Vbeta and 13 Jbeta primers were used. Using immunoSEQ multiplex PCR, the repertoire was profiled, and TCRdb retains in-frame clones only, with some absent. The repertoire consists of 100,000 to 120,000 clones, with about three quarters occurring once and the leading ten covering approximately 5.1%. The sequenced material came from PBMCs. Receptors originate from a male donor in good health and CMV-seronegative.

The CDR3 is CASSLGPDSYEQYF. The CDR3 DNA is TGTGCCAGCAGCTTAGGTCCAGACTCCTACGAGCAGTACTTC. The rearrangement links TRBV11-2 to TRBJ2-7, with no clear D. The CDR3 consists of 14 residues. CDR1 is SGHAT, CDR2 FQNNGV, per germline. Trimming left V 1 base short and J 0 bases short, with 7 bases between.

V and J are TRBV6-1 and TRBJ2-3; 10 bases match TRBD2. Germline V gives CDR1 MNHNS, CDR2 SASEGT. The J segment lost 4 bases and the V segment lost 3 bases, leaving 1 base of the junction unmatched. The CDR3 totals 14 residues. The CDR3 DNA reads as TGTGCCAGCAGTGAGGGACTAGCGTCAGATACGCAGTATTTT. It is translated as CASSEGLASDTQYF.